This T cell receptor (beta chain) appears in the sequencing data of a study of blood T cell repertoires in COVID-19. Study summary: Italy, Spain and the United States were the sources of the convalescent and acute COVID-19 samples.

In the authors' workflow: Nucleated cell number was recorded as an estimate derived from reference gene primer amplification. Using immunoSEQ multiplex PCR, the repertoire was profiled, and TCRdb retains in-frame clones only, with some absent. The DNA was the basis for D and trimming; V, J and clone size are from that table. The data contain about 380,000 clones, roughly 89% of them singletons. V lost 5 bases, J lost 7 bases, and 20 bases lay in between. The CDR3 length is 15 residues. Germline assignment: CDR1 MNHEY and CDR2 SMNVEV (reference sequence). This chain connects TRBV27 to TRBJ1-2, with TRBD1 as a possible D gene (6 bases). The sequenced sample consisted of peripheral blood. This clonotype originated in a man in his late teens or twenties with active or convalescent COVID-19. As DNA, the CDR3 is TGTGCCAGCAGTCTAACAACAGGGTCCCCTATTGGCTACACCTTC. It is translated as CASSLTTGSPIGYTF.